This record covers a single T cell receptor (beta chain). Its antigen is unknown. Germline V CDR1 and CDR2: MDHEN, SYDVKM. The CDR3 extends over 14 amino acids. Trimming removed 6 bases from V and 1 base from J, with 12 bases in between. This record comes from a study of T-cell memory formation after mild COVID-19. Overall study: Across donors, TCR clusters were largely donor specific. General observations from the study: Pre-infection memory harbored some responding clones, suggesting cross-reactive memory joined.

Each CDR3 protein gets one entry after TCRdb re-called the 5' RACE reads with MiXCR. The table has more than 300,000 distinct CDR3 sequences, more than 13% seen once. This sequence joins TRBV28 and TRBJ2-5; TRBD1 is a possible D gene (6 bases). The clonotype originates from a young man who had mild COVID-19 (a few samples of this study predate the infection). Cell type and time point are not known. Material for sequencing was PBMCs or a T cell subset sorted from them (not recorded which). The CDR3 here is CASSSGQSQETQYF. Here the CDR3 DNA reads TGTGCCAGCAGCTCGGGACAAAGCCAAGAGACCCAGTACTTC.